Each of the 24 T cell receptor beta chains below was sequenced from the same sample in a study of blood T cell repertoires in COVID-19. This table comes from immunoSEQ multiplex PCR, and its TCRdb copy is limited to in-frame clones, with some not included. The sample carries roughly 140,000 clones, about nine tenths recorded once. The source material was peripheral blood. These receptors all stem from a man aged 45 to 65 with active or convalescent COVID-19.

A single count supports this clone. The chain has TRBV28 and TRBJ1-5, with 9 bases fitting TRBD1. This CDR3 region has 16 residues. V was clipped by 5 bases and J by 3 bases; unmatched bases: 8. Germline V gene lookup returns CDR1 MDHEN and CDR2 SYDVKM. The CDR3 loop reads CASSDGQGPFNQPQHF. The CDR3 nucleotides read TGTGCCAGCAGTGACGGACAGGGGCCTTTCAATCAGCCCCAGCATTTT. Filled out from reference TRBV28 and TRBJ1-5, the complete variable domain reads DVKVTQSSRYLVKRTGEKVFLECVQDMDHENMFWYRQDPGLGLRLIYFSYDVKMKEKGDIPEGYSVSREKKERFSLILESASTNQTSMYLCASSDGQGPFNQPQHFGDGTRLSIL.

The V call is TRBV30, the J call TRBJ2-5; tentatively, D is TRBD2 (5 bases). Germline lookup yields CDR1 GTSNPN and CDR2 SVGIG (reference sequence). The CDR3 consists of 12 residues. The CDR3 DNA reads TGTGCAGTCGACGCAGGACTGGAGACCCAGTACTTC. Residues: CAVDAGLETQYF.

This chain connects TRBV9 to TRBJ2-5, with 11 nucleotides matching TRBD1. There are 15 residues in the CDR3. Germline CDR1 reads SGDLS; CDR2 reads YYNGEE. V was clipped by 3 bases and J by 1 base; unmatched bases: 2. As DNA, the CDR3 is TGTGCCAGCAGCGGCGGGACAGGGGGCCAAGAGACCCAGTACTTC. Protein product: CASSGGTGGQETQYF.

The chain uses TRBV29-1 and TRBJ2-1; no reliable D call. Between the trimmed V and J ends, which lost 1 base and 0 bases, there was a span of 10 bases. The CDR3 is 15 residues long. CDR1 is SQVTM and CDR2 is ANQGSEA in the germline V gene. The CDR3 region has the DNA TGCAGCGTTGAAGGGATGACTGGCTCCTACAATGAGCAGTTCTTC. Protein product: CSVEGMTGSYNEQFF.

The chain recombines TRBV5-4 with TRBJ1-2, with 10 bases matching TRBD1. The V gene's germline CDR1 is SGHNT and CDR2 YYREEE (reference sequence). This CDR3 is 17 amino acids long. J gave up 4 bases and V 0 bases, and 9 bases lay outside the gene matches. CDR3 DNA sequence: TGTGCCAGCAGCTTGGTTGGCCTCCGGACAGGGGGCTATGGCTACACCTTC. As protein: CASSLVGLRTGGYGYTF.

The CDR3 region has the DNA TGTGCCAGCAGAGACAAGGACAGGGCCTATGGCTACACCTTC. The encoded protein is CASRDKDRAYGYTF. The rearrangement links TRBV28 to TRBJ1-2, with 8 bases matching TRBD1. Germline assignment: CDR1 MDHEN and CDR2 SYDVKM. The CDR3 sequence is 14 residues long. The V gene end was trimmed by 6 bases and the J gene end by 4 bases; junction bases not matched to a gene: 7.

This sequence joins TRBV24-1 and TRBJ2-3; TRBD2 might be the D (6 bases). Germline CDR1 is KGHDR and CDR2 is SFDVKD. CDR3 size: 14 residues. The ends were cut back, 0 bases at V and 9 bases at J, with 12 bases in the middle. The CDR3 sequence: CATSDLSTRPTQYF. DNA for the CDR3: TGTGCCACCAGTGATTTGTCGACTAGACCCACGCAGTATTTT.

The chain uses TRBV7-9 and TRBJ2-3; the match to TRBD2 covers 10 bases. The CDR3 totals 16 residues. The V gene end was trimmed by 5 bases and the J gene end by 6 bases; junction bases not matched to a gene: 11. Germline V gene sequence: CDR1 SEHNR, CDR2 FQNEAQ (reference sequence). CDR3 sequence reads: CASSLRGSGRGDTQYF. The CDR3 coding sequence is TGTGCCAGCAGCCTCCGGGGGAGCGGGAGGGGGGATACGCAGTATTTT.

This clone was seen a single time. The chain uses TRBV7-8 and TRBJ1-3, with 7 positions matching TRBD1. The trim removed 5 bases at V and 4 bases at J, leaving 5 bases unmatched. This CDR3 contains 14 residues. Per the germline V gene, CDR1 is SGHVS and CDR2 is FQNEAQ. This chain's CDR3 is CASSPQGRGNTIYF. The CDR3 coding sequence is TGTGCCAGCAGCCCACAGGGGAGAGGAAACACCATATATTTT. The full variable domain, its missing parts supplied by reference TRBV7-8 and TRBJ1-3, is GAGVSQSPRYKVAKRGQDVALRCDPISGHVSLFWYQQALGQGPEFLTYFQNEAQLDKSGLPSDRFFAERPEGSVSTLKIQRTQQEDSAVYLCASSPQGRGNTIYFGEGSWLTVV.

This clone showed up just once. The chain links TRBV27 to TRBJ1-5; D is uncertain. The V end was cut by 4 bases, the J end by 3 bases, with 10 bases between. This CDR3 has 14 residues. Germline V CDR1 and CDR2: MNHEY, SMNVEV (reference sequence). The CDR3 protein is CASSWSYDNQPQHF. The CDR3, as DNA: TGTGCCAGCAGTTGGTCCTACGACAATCAGCCCCAGCATTTT.

V gene TRBV5-1 combines with J gene TRBJ2-7, with D possibly matching TRBD1 (6 bases). Germline V gene lookup returns CDR1 SGHRS and CDR2 YFSETQ. This CDR3 has 13 residues. The ends were cut back, 5 bases at V and 6 bases at J, with 15 bases in the middle. CDR3 region: CASRLQGFSEQYF. The CDR3 bases are TGCGCCAGCAGACTACAGGGTTTCTCCGAGCAGTACTTC.

A few counts support this clone. V is TRBV7-2 and J is TRBJ1-5, with D perhaps matching TRBD1 (5 bases). CDR3 length equals 16 residues. V lost 1 base and J lost 10, with 20 bases in between. Germline V gene data show CDR1 as SGHTA and CDR2 as FQGNSA. Here the CDR3 DNA reads TGTGCCAGCAGCTTAGTTCCAGGGAACGGAGCTGCTCCCCAGCATTTT. Translated, it gives CASSLVPGNGAAPQHF.

Written as DNA, the CDR3 is TGCGCCAGCAGCTTGGGTACCAGTTCCTACGAGCAGTACTTC. Protein sequence: CASSLGTSSYEQYF. V usage is TRBV5-1 and J usage is TRBJ2-7, with D unclear. V shed 0 bases and J shed 1 base, with 8 bases lying between them. There are 14 residues in the CDR3. CDR1 is SGHRS and CDR2 is YFSETQ in the germline V gene.

As DNA, the CDR3 is TGTGCCAGTAGCGCTCGGGACAGACACACCGGGGAGCTGTTTTTT. Translated, it gives CASSARDRHTGELFF. The chain employs TRBV19 and TRBJ2-2, with 7 nucleotides matching TRBD1. V gave up 6 bases and J gave up 3 bases; unmatched junction bases: 7. CDR1 is LNHDA and CDR2 is SQIVND in the germline V gene (reference sequence). The CDR3 sequence is 15 residues long.

This chain connects TRBV7-2 to TRBJ1-1; possible D gene TRBD1, 6 bases. The CDR3 covers 13 residues. Trimming left V 9 bases short and J 2 bases short, with 13 bases between. Germline V gene data show CDR1 as SGHTA and CDR2 as FQGNSA. CDR3 sequence reads: CASLKQGNTEAFF. Written as DNA, the CDR3 is TGTGCCAGTTTAAAACAGGGAAACACTGAAGCTTTCTTT.

This rearrangement joins TRBV6-2 or TRBV6-3 to TRBJ2-7, with TRBD2 matching 10 bases. Trimming at V came to 5 bases and at J to 4 bases, leaving 17 bases not matched to a gene. There are 18 residues in the CDR3. Germline lookup yields CDR1 MNHEY and CDR2 SVGEGT. CDR3 DNA sequence: TGTGCCAGCAGTCCGGGAGGACTAGCGGATTATACCTGGTACGAGCAGTACTTC. Translated, it gives CASSPGGLADYTWYEQYF.

This clone was found a few times. The chain joins TRBV9 to TRBJ1-2; possibly TRBD1 for D (5 bases). Deletions cut 0 bases from V and 8 bases from J, with 14 bases between. In germline, CDR1 is SGDLS, CDR2 YYNGEE. The CDR3 covers 14 residues. Here the CDR3 reads CASSVGWGDGGYTF. Here the CDR3 DNA reads TGTGCCAGCAGCGTAGGTTGGGGGGATGGCGGCTACACCTTC. Variable domain in full (rest from reference TRBV9 and TRBJ1-2): DSGVTQTPKHLITATGQRVTLRCSPRSGDLSVYWYQQSLDQGLQFLIQYYNGEERAKGNILERFSAQQFPDLHSELNLSSLELGDSALYFCASSVGWGDGGYTFGSGTRLTVV.

This chain connects TRBV30 to TRBJ2-3; the match to TRBD1 covers 8 bases. The J segment lost 4 bases and the V segment lost 5 bases, leaving 5 bases of the junction unmatched. Germline V CDR1 and CDR2: GTSNPN, SVGIG (reference sequence). This CDR3 spans 13 amino acids. DNA of the CDR3: TGTGCCTGGGACAGGGGTTGGTCAGATACGCAGTATTTT. As protein: CAWDRGWSDTQYF.

This chain connects TRBV4-3 to TRBJ2-3, with 9 bases matching TRBD1. Germline trimming cut 0 bases from V and 0 bases from J; bases unmatched to any gene: 10. Germline CDR1 LGHNA, CDR2 YSLEER. This CDR3 is 19 amino acids long. CDR3 sequence reads: CASSQEGTGHPPSTDTQYF. Written as DNA, the CDR3 is TGCGCCAGCAGCCAAGAAGGGACAGGGCATCCACCTAGCACAGATACGCAGTATTTT.

This chain joins TRBV2 and TRBJ2-2, with 10 positions matching TRBD1. The V and J ends lost 6 bases and 13 bases, in that order; junction bases with no gene match: 8. The germline gives CDR1 SNHLY, CDR2 FYNNEI. The CDR3 contains 13 residues. In DNA, the CDR3 is TGTGCCAGCAGCGGACAGGGGGTGGAGGTGCTGTTTTTT. It codes for CASSGQGVEVLFF. Full variable domain (rest looked up from reference TRBV2 and TRBJ2-2): EPEVTQTPSHQVTQMGQEVILRCVPISNHLYFYWYRQILGQKVEFLVSFYNNEISEKSEIFDDQFSVERPDGSNFTLKIRSTKLEDSAMYFCASSGQGVEVLFFGEGSRLTVL.

The rearrangement uses TRBV29-1 and TRBJ2-1; possible D gene TRBD1, 7 bases. CDR3 length equals 13 residues. The V gene's germline CDR1 is SQVTM and CDR2 ANQGSEA. The ends were cut back, 5 bases at V and 6 bases at J, with 14 bases in the middle. This chain's CDR3 is CSVRGTVVNEQFF. DNA of the CDR3: TGCAGCGTTCGGGGGACAGTCGTCAATGAGCAGTTCTTC.

The chain couples TRBV10-3 to TRBJ2-7; D remains unclear. The CDR3 loop spans 12 amino acids. V was pared by 4 bases and J by 1 base, with 5 bases between. Germline V CDR1 and CDR2: ENHRY, SYGVKD. The CDR3 reads CAISGRSYEQYF. DNA of the CDR3: TGTGCCATCAGTGGCAGGTCCTACGAGCAGTACTTC.

Only one count was recorded for this clone. The J gene is TRBJ2-5, the V gene TRBV7-9; 9 positions match TRBD1. V was clipped by 0 bases and J by 3 bases; unmatched bases: 11. The CDR3 extends over 18 amino acids. Germline loops: CDR1 SEHNR, CDR2 FQNEAQ (reference sequence). Here the CDR3 reads CASSLARNRGLKEETQYF. Written as DNA, the CDR3 is TGTGCCAGCAGCTTAGCACGCAACAGGGGGCTGAAGGAAGAGACCCAGTACTTC.

The V and J genes are TRBV28 and TRBJ1-4; 10 nucleotides match TRBD1. The CDR3 is 12 amino acids. CDR1 MDHEN and CDR2 SYDVKM come from the germline V gene. Trimming cost V 11 bases and J 7 bases; bases outside gene matches: 4. The CDR3 region is CAAGTGVEKLFF. The CDR3 DNA reads as TGTGCCGCAGGGACAGGGGTTGAAAAACTGTTTTTT.